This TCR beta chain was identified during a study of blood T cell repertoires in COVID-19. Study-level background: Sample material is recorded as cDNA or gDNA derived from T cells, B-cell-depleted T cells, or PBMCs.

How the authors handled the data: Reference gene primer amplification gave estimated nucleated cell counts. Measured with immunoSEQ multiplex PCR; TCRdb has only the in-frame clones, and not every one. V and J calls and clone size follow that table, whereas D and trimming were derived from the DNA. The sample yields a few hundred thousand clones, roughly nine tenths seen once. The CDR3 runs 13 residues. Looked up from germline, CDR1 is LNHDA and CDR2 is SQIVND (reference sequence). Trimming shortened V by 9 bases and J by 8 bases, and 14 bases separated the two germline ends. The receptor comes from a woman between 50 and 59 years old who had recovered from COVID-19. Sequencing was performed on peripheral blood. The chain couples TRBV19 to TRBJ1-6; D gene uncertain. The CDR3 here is CASHQSPDSPLHF. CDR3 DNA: TGTGCCAGCCATCAATCCCCGGATTCACCCCTCCACTTT. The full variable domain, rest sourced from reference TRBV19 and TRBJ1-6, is DGGITQSPKYLFRKEGQNVTLSCEQNLNHDAMYWYRQDPGQGLRLIYYSQIVNDFQKGDIAEGYSVSREKKESFPLTVTSAQKNPTAFYLCASHQSPDSPLHFGNGTRLTVT.